The 15 T cell receptor beta chains in this list originate from one sample, sequenced in a study of T cell responses to AZD1222 COVID-19 vaccine (dated by TCRdb to about 2021). Read against the paper, the sample's time point label means: baseline before first vaccination. Library preparation employed the immunoSEQ multiplex PCR assay. TCRdb retrieved this table from immuneACCESS and kept in-frame rearrangements only. Not all clones are present; in checked studies, unresolved V genes account for under half, and no reason is known for the remainder. The table for this sample lists about 60,000 clones; around 83% of them were counted only once. In total, the top ten clones hold under 8% of the sample. Sequenced material: peripheral blood, taken on day 0 of AZD1222 vaccination. The source of these receptors is an adult in good health.

The CDR3 DNA sequence: TGTGCCAGCAGCTTGACTATGGAGACCCAGTACTTC. Amino acids: CASSLTMETQYF. V and J are TRBV7-8 and TRBJ2-5; D might be TRBD2 (5 bases). This CDR3 contains 12 residues. Trimming removed 3 bases from V and 5 bases from J, with 7 bases in between. CDR1 and CDR2 from the germline V gene are SGHVS and FQNEAQ.

J is TRBJ1-3 and V is TRBV6-5; D ambiguous. V gave up 6 bases and J gave up 0 bases, with 9 bases separating them. Germline-derived CDR1 and CDR2 are MNHEY and SVGAGI. The length of the CDR3 is 14 residues. The CDR3 is CASSYLGSGNTIYF. The CDR3 DNA reads TGTGCCAGCAGCTATTTAGGCTCTGGAAACACCATATATTTT.

The chain carries TRBV11-2 and TRBJ2-3; 7 nucleotides line up with TRBD2. The V and J ends lost 0 bases and 4 bases, in that order; junction bases with no gene match: 13. The germline V gene encodes CDR1 SGHAT and CDR2 FQNNGV. The CDR3 sequence is 18 residues long. CDR3 in DNA: TGTGCCAGCAGCTTAGACCCCCGGGCTAGCGGCCTGGCAGATACGCAGTATTTT. Residues: CASSLDPRASGLADTQYF.

This clone turned up a few times. The CDR3 nucleotides read TGTGCCAGCTCAGGACGCTTTGGGGTTGAAGCTTTCTTT. This gives the protein CASSGRFGVEAFF. The V call is TRBV6-5, the J call TRBJ1-1; D unclear. This CDR3 comprises 13 residues. The germline gives CDR1 MNHEY, CDR2 SVGAGI. Trimming cost V 8 bases and J 7 bases, with 17 bases left between them.

The J gene is TRBJ2-5, the V gene TRBV5-4; D tentatively reads TRBD1 or TRBD2 (5 bases each). The CDR3 has 14 amino acids. Germline V gene sequence: CDR1 SGHNT, CDR2 YYREEE (reference sequence). Trimming cost V 4 bases and J 0 bases, with 10 bases left between them. Written as DNA, the CDR3 is TGTGCCAGCAGCCTCGGGGCTAACCAAGAGACCCAGTACTTC. It specifies CASSLGANQETQYF. Using reference TRBV5-4 and TRBJ2-5 for the parts outside the CDR3, the full variable domain is ETGVTQSPTHLIKTRGQQVTLRCSSQSGHNTVSWYQQALGQGPQFIFQYYREEENGRGNFPPRFSGLQFPNYSSELNVNALELDDSALYLCASSLGANQETQYFGPGTRLLVL.

The chain has TRBV6-5 and TRBJ1-3; TRBD1 matches at 8 bases. This CDR3 is built from 15 residues. Losses at the gene ends were 5 bases for V and 8 bases for J; bases not matched to a gene: 11. Germline V CDR1 and CDR2: MNHEY, SVGAGI. CDR3 in amino acids: CASSQSGGQGHTIYF. In DNA form, the CDR3 reads TGTGCCAGCAGTCAAAGCGGAGGACAGGGCCACACCATATATTTT.

V usage is TRBV6-5 and J usage is TRBJ2-3, with D hard to call. Germline CDR1 MNHEY, CDR2 SVGAGI. This CDR3 comprises 14 residues. The V end was cut by 5 bases, the J end by 4 bases, with 13 bases between. CDR3 coding DNA: TGTGCCAGCAGTCCCTACCTGTACGCAGATACGCAGTATTTT. This gives the protein CASSPYLYADTQYF.

The rearrangement uses TRBV10-3 and TRBJ2-7; D remains unclear. CDR3 length: 14 amino acids. V was shortened by 8 bases and J by 1 base, with 15 bases between the two germline ends. Germline V gives CDR1 ENHRY, CDR2 SYGVKD. The CDR3 loop reads CAIAPGELSYEQYF. The CDR3 DNA sequence: TGTGCCATCGCGCCGGGTGAGCTTTCCTACGAGCAGTACTTC.

J is TRBJ1-6 and V is TRBV27, with 7 bases aligning to TRBD1. J was trimmed by 8 bases and V by 7 bases; bases with no gene match: 11. Germline CDR1 is MNHEY and CDR2 is SMNVEV (reference sequence). This CDR3 has 15 amino acids. The CDR3 sequence: CASNPLRGRDSPLHF. CDR3 nucleotides: TGTGCCAGCAACCCACTAAGGGGGCGGGATTCACCCCTCCACTTT.

The CDR3 coding sequence is TGTGCCAGCAGCTTAGGGGGATCAAGGGACAGGGCGTATGGCTACACCTTC. It specifies CASSLGGSRDRAYGYTF. The rearrangement joins TRBV7-2 to TRBJ1-2; TRBD1 matches 9 bases. The junction had 11 bases not matched to a gene; V was cut back by 1 base and J by 5 bases. This CDR3 has 17 amino acids. The germline CDR1 and CDR2 sequences are SGHTA and FQGNSA.

This clone showed up just once. The gene calls are TRBV11-3 and TRBJ2-1; TRBD1 or TRBD2 may be the D gene (5 bases each). V was shortened by 3 bases and J by 0 bases, with 9 bases between the two germline ends. CDR3 length equals 15 residues. Looked up from germline, CDR1 is SGHNT and CDR2 is YENEEA. CDR3 in amino acids: CASSFGGSSYNEQFF. The CDR3, as DNA: TGTGCCAGCAGCTTTGGGGGTAGCTCCTACAATGAGCAGTTCTTC.

The chain uses TRBV2 and TRBJ2-6; D call uncertain. V was cut by 8 bases and J by 0 bases, with 8 bases left in between. CDR3 length: 14 amino acids. CDR1 is SNHLY and CDR2 is FYNNEI in the germline V gene. CDR3 sequence: CASGRSSGANVLTF. The DNA of the CDR3 is TGTGCCAGCGGCAGGAGCTCTGGGGCCAACGTCCTGACTTTC.

This chain links TRBV18 with TRBJ1-1; a possible D gene is TRBD1 (5 bases). The CDR3 contains 12 residues. Trimming stripped 2 bases from V and 10 bases from J, with 11 bases between. CDR1 and CDR2 (germline): KGHSH, LQKENI. CDR3 amino acids: CASSPVGQGAFF. The DNA of the CDR3 is TGTGCCAGCTCACCAGTAGGCCAGGGAGCTTTCTTT. Full variable domain (missing parts from reference TRBV18 and TRBJ1-1): NAGVMQNPRHLVRRRGQEARLRCSPMKGHSHVYWYRQLPEEGLKFMVYLQKENIIDESGMPKERFSAEFPKEGPSILRIQQVVRGDSAAYFCASSPVGQGAFFGQGTRLTVV.

V usage is TRBV19 and J usage is TRBJ2-4; perhaps TRBD1 as D (6 bases). Germline lookup yields CDR1 LNHDA and CDR2 SQIVND (reference sequence). This CDR3 has 14 amino acids. Trimming removed 5 bases from V and 3 bases from J, with 11 bases in between. CDR3 loop: CASSVTGSKNIQYF. The CDR3 nucleotides are TGTGCCAGTAGTGTGACAGGCAGCAAAAACATTCAGTACTTC.

This clone appeared a single time. The rearrangement uses TRBV7-2 and TRBJ1-2, with D perhaps matching TRBD1 (5 bases). The germline V gene has CDR1 SGHTA and CDR2 FQGNSA. Trimming removed 5 bases at V and 4 bases at J, with 11 bases between. The length of the CDR3 is 13 residues. The CDR3 reads CASSPDRFYGYTF. The CDR3 DNA is TGTGCCAGCAGCCCTGACAGATTCTATGGCTACACCTTC.